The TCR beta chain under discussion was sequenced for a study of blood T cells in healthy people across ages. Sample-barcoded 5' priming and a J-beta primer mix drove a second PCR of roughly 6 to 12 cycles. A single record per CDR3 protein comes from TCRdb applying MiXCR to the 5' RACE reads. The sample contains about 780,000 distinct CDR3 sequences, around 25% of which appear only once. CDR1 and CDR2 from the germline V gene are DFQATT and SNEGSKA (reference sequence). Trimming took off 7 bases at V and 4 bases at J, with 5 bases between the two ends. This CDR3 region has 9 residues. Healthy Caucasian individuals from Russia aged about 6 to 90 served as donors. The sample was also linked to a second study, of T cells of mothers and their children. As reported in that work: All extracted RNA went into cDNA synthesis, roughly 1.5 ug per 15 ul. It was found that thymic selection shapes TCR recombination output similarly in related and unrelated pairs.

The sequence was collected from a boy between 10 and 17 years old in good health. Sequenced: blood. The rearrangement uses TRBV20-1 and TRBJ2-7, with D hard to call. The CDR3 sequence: CSVAYEQYF. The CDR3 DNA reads TGCAGTGTCGCGTACGAGCAGTACTTC.